Listed below are T cell receptor beta chains from one sample, sequenced in a study of T cell changes during pregnancy in multiple sclerosis. Profiling relied on immunoSEQ multiplex PCR, and the TCRdb table lists in-frame clones only, not all of them. The data show some 60,000 clones, around 90% seen once. Sample: peripheral blood, taken after pregnancy. These receptor sequences come from a female donor in good health, enrolled as a control in a pregnancy study. The CDR3 runs from the conserved cysteine through the conserved F or W. The D gene is left open where the match is weak. The listing skips clone size in some rows; elsewhere it reads once, few, many or a size class.

TRBV2,TRBD2,.,TRBJ2-5,TGTGCCAGCAGGGAAGGACTAGCGGAAGAGACCCAGTACTTC,CASREGLAEETQYF
TRBV2,.,.,TRBJ1-5,TGTGCCAGCACTCAGGGAAGTGGAAAAAATCAGCCCCAGCATTTT,CASTQGSGKNQPQHF
TRBV5-6,TRBD2,.,TRBJ2-5,TGTGCCAGCAGCATTTGGACTAGTTGGGAGACCCAGTACTTC,CASSIWTSWETQYF
TRBV5-5,TRBD1,.,TRBJ1-3,TGTGCCAGCAGCCCCCAGGGGACAGAGTTTGATACTGGAAACACCATATATTTT,CASSPQGTEFDTGNTIYF
TRBV5-1,.,.,TRBJ1-5,TGCGCCAGCAGCTTGGACGGTAGCAATCAGCCCCAGCATTTT,CASSLDGSNQPQHF
TRBV7-3,.,.,TRBJ2-2,TGTGCCAGCAGCTTGACACAGGGGGAGCTGTTTTTT,CASSLTQGELFF
TRBV11-3,.,.,TRBJ2-1,TGTGCCAGCAGCTTAGCTCGGTACACGGGTTCCGACAATGAGCAGTTCTTC,CASSLARYTGSDNEQFF
TRBV6-5,TRBD2,few,TRBJ2-2,TGTGCCAGCGTTCTCCATGGGGGGGCCGGGGAGCTGTTTTTT,CASVLHGGAGELFF
TRBV14,TRBD2,.,TRBJ2-3,TGTGCCAGCAGCCCCAAGAGCGGGAGGGCCCCAGATACGCAGTATTTT,CASSPKSGRAPDTQYF
TRBV11-2,TRBD1,.,TRBJ1-4,TGTGCCAGCAGCCCGAACAGACAGGGCCGTAATGAAAAACTGTTTTTT,CASSPNRQGRNEKLFF
TRBV11-1,.,.,TRBJ1-1,TGTGCCAGTAGCTTCGACAGCTTCCCGAACACTGAAGCTTTCTTT,CASSFDSFPNTEAFF
TRBV19,TRBD2,.,TRBJ2-7,TGTGCCAGTAAAAAGCGGGACGGATCCTACGAGCAGTACTTC,CASKKRDGSYEQYF
TRBV13,TRBD1,.,TRBJ2-7,TGTGCCAGCAGCCGGGACGGACAGGGGGCCTACGAGCAGTACTTC,CASSRDGQGAYEQYF
TRBV7-3,.,.,TRBJ1-2,TGTGCCAGCAGCTTAAACGGGGAAACTAACTATGGCTACACCTTC,CASSLNGETNYGYTF
TRBV7-6,TRBD1,.,TRBJ2-7,TGTGCCAGCAGCTTAAGGGACAGCAACATCTACGAGCAGTACTTC,CASSLRDSNIYEQYF
TRBV7-8,TRBD1,.,TRBJ2-3,TGTGCCAGCAGTCCACTCGGGGACAGGCCCACAGATACGCAGTATTTT,CASSPLGDRPTDTQYF
TRBV11-3,.,.,TRBJ2-3,TGTGCCAGCAGCTTGGCCCGCGGGTCAGATACGCAGTATTTT,CASSLARGSDTQYF
TRBV11-3,TRBD1,few,TRBJ2-1,TGTGCCAGCAGTCACTCCGGGACAGTAAATGAGCAGTTCTTC,CASSHSGTVNEQFF
TRBV2,TRBD1,.,TRBJ2-7,TGTGCCAGCAGTCGGGACAGGGGGGAGTACGAGCAGTACTTC,CASSRDRGEYEQYF
TRBV28,TRBD1,.,TRBJ2-7,TGTGCCAGCAGTTGGGCGGACAGGGGAAAGTACTTC,CASSWADRGKYF
TRBV9,TRBD2,.,TRBJ2-5,TGTGCCAGCAGCGTAGCCGGGACTAGCGGGGGGGCAGGGGAGACCCAGTACTTC,CASSVAGTSGGAGETQYF
TRBV5-1,TRBD1,.,TRBJ2-5,TGCGCCAGCAGCATAGGACAGGGGGCGCCGGAGACCCAGTACTTC,CASSIGQGAPETQYF
TRBV28,.,.,TRBJ1-5,TGTGCCAGCACAGATAGCAATCAGCCCCAGCATTTT,CASTDSNQPQHF
TRBV6-1,TRBD1,.,TRBJ1-1,TGTGCCAGCAGCCTGACAGGGGGCGAAACTGAAGCTTTCTTT,CASSLTGGETEAFF
TRBV9,TRBD2,.,TRBJ2-1,TGTGCCAGCAGCGTAGCGGGGACTAGCGGCTACAATGAGCAGTTCTTC,CASSVAGTSGYNEQFF
TRBV30,.,.,TRBJ2-5,TGTGCCTGGAGTGTCTACTTGGAGACCCAGTACTTC,CAWSVYLETQYF
TRBV29-1,TRBD1,.,TRBJ2-1,TGCAGCGTTGAGTTCACAGGGGGCCGCACCTACAATGAGCAGTTCTTC,CSVEFTGGRTYNEQFF
TRBV6-4,TRBD2,.,TRBJ2-3,TGTGCCAGCAGTGACGTCCGTTTTGAGCGGGAGGGCGCAGATACGCAGTATTTT,CASSDVRFEREGADTQYF